This is a list of T cell receptor beta chains from one sample in a study of a mutant IDH1 vaccine in newly diagnosed glioma. Clones were read by immunoSEQ multiplex PCR, and TCRdb kept only the in-frame ones, dropping some. This sample carries about 42,000 clones, over 75% of them seen once, and the ten largest clones take around 1.8%. For these receptors, no antigen is known. Material: PBMCs, obtained from a glioma patient whose treatment included an IDH1 peptide vaccine. Receptor source: a man in his forties or fifties with glioma. Each CDR3 is given with its conserved first and last residue. The order of the fields is V gene, J gene, clone size, D gene, CDR3 DNA, CDR3 protein. D genes are given only for firm matches. For some rows the clone size is stated as once, few or many, or as a class when expanded; others skip it.

TRBV19	TRBJ2-1	NA	NA	TGTGCCAGTAGTATGGGCGGGATGTACAATGAGCAGTTCTTC	CASSMGGMYNEQFF
TRBV20-1	TRBJ2-1	NA	NA	TGCAGTGCTACGACTTGGAATGAGCAGTTCTTC	CSATTWNEQFF
TRBV5-4	TRBJ1-2	once	TRBD1	TGTGCCAGCAGTTCGAAGGGGACAGGGGAAATCGGTGGCTACACCTTC	CASSSKGTGEIGGYTF
TRBV7-9	TRBJ2-7	NA	NA	TGTGCCAGCAGCTTTGGGCGATTCTCCTACGAGCAGTACTTC	CASSFGRFSYEQYF
TRBV7-9	TRBJ2-2	few	NA	TGTGCCAGCAGCCTCCACGCGAACACCGGGGAGCTGTTTTTT	CASSLHANTGELFF
TRBV6-4	TRBJ2-1	NA	TRBD2	TGTGCCAGCAGTGACTCGCGGGAGGGCCCGTACAATGAGCAGTTCTTC	CASSDSREGPYNEQFF
TRBV19	TRBJ2-6	NA	NA	TGTGCCAGTAGTATGTCGGGGGGCACTGGGGCCAACGTCCTGACTTTC	CASSMSGGTGANVLTF
TRBV5-1	TRBJ1-1	NA	NA	TGCGCCAGCAGCTTGGGGGGGTCGAACACTGAAGCTTTCTTT	CASSLGGSNTEAFF
TRBV6-4	TRBJ2-6	NA	NA	TGTGCCAGCAGTGACCATAGTGGCTCTGGGGCCAACGTCCTGACTTTC	CASSDHSGSGANVLTF
TRBV7-2	TRBJ1-2	NA	NA	TGTGCCAGCAGCACGCGGGGGAATTGGAGGTATGGCTACACCTTC	CASSTRGNWRYGYTF